This T cell receptor (beta chain) was found in a study of T cells after yellow fever vaccination. General study findings and limits: Peak timing came faster in the weaker secondary response, day 5 versus 15. Clonotypes appearing in both CD4 and CD8 compartments existed, and their share was small.

Trimming removed 2 bases from V and 4 bases from J; junction bases left unmatched: 8. Germline CDR1 and CDR2: DFQATT and SNEGSKA (reference sequence). The CDR3 runs 14 residues. For this clonotype: What it recognizes is unknown.

TCRdb used MiXCR to reprocess the 5' RACE reads, holding one entry per CDR3 protein. The sample comprises 300,000 to 350,000 distinct CDR3 sequences, about 10% of which are singletons, and approximately 3% rests with the top ten. The chain joins TRBV20-1 to TRBJ2-7, with TRBD1 identical over 7 bases. The starting material was CD4+ T cells sorted from PBMCs, obtained 45 days after the yellow fever booster vaccination. This TCR was sampled from a man younger than 35 who received the YFV17D yellow fever vaccine. CDR3 in amino acids: CSARNDRALYEQYF. In DNA form, the CDR3 reads TGCAGTGCTAGAAACGACAGGGCCCTTTACGAGCAGTACTTC.